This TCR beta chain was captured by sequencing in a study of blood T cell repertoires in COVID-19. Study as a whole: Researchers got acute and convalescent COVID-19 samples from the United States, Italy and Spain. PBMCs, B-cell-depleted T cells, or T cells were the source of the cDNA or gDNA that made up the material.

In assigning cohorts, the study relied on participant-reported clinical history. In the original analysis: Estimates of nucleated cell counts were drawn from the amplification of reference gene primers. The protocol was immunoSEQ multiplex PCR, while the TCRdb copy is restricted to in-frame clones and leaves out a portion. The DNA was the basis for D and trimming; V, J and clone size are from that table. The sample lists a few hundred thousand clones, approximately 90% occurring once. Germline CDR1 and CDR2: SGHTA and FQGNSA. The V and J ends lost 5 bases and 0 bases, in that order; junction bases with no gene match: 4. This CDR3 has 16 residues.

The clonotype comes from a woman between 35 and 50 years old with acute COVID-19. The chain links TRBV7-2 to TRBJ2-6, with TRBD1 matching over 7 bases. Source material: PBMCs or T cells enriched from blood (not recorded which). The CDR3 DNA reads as TGTGCCAGCAGCCTACAGGGGACCTCTGGGGCCAACGTCCTGACTTTC. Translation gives CASSLQGTSGANVLTF.